This T cell receptor beta chain is drawn from a study of blood T cell repertoires in COVID-19. In the study overall: The study drew acute and convalescent COVID-19 samples from the United States, Italy and Spain.

CDR1 and CDR2 from the germline V gene are MNHEY and SMNVEV (reference sequence). This CDR3 region has 15 residues. The junction had 7 bases not matched to a gene; V was cut back by 5 bases and J by 4 bases. Generated by immunoSEQ multiplex PCR, the TCRdb table keeps only in-frame clones and is missing some. The data show 150,000 to 200,000 clones, approximately 90% seen once. Material: peripheral blood. The source is a human donor in a cohort sampled during active COVID-19. The V and J genes are TRBV27 and TRBJ2-5, with 10 bases matching TRBD1. CDR3 loop: CASSPRDRGRETQYF. Written as DNA, the CDR3 is TGTGCCAGCAGTCCAAGGGACAGGGGAAGAGAGACCCAGTACTTC.